One sample yielded the 14 T cell receptor beta chains listed below, sequenced in a study of cytomegalovirus exposure and HLA in healthy donors. The PCR employed 60 Vbeta primers together with 13 Jbeta primers. The table came from immunoSEQ multiplex PCR; TCRdb's copy has only in-frame clones and leaves some out. The table records nearly 200,000 clones, 70% to 80% of them present only once. The sample was PBMCs. Receptors were obtained from a woman aged 30 to 39 in good health and CMV-seropositive.

This chain links TRBV28 with TRBJ1-2; unclear D gene. The CDR3 has 11 residues. Germline CDR1 and CDR2: MDHEN and SYDVKM. Trimming took off 3 bases at V and 8 bases at J, with 7 bases between the two ends. The DNA for the CDR3 is TGTGCCAGCAGTTTCCGGGTCGGCTACACCTTC. Its protein product is CASSFRVGYTF.

The chain uses TRBV9 and TRBJ2-6, with D perhaps matching TRBD1 (5 bases). There are 13 residues in the CDR3. V dropped 3 bases and J dropped 16 bases, with 17 bases sitting between them. The V gene's germline CDR1 is SGDLS and CDR2 YYNGEE. The CDR3 DNA follows: TGTGCCAGCAGCGCCGGAACAGGCCTCCGGCTGACTTTC. Its protein product is CASSAGTGLRLTF. The variable domain in full, completed from reference TRBV9 and TRBJ2-6, reads DSGVTQTPKHLITATGQRVTLRCSPRSGDLSVYWYQQSLDQGLQFLIQYYNGEERAKGNILERFSAQQFPDLHSELNLSSLELGDSALYFCASSAGTGLRLTFGAGSRLTVL.

This clone was seen only once. The chain recombines TRBV6-4 with TRBJ1-4, with TRBD1 matching 9 bases. The CDR3 spans 14 residues. Germline lookup yields CDR1 MRHNA and CDR2 SNTAGT. Trimming cost V 6 bases and J 8 bases; bases outside gene matches: 7. The CDR3 reads CASRQQGAREKLFF. The CDR3 DNA reads as TGTGCCAGCAGGCAACAGGGGGCGCGCGAAAAACTGTTTTTT.

The V gene is TRBV7-8, the J gene TRBJ1-1, with 7 nucleotides matching TRBD1. Trimming removed 3 bases from V and 7 bases from J; junction bases left unmatched: 2. Germline CDR1 SGHVS, CDR2 FQNEAQ. The CDR3 totals 12 residues. In nucleotides, the CDR3 is TGTGCCAGCAGCTTGGGACAGTATGAAGCTTTCTTT. This codes for CASSLGQYEAFF. Supplemented by reference TRBV7-8 and TRBJ1-1, the full variable domain reads GAGVSQSPRYKVAKRGQDVALRCDPISGHVSLFWYQQALGQGPEFLTYFQNEAQLDKSGLPSDRFFAERPEGSVSTLKIQRTQQEDSAVYLCASSLGQYEAFFGQGTRLTVV.

J is TRBJ1-1 and V is TRBV19; no firm D call. CDR1 is LNHDA and CDR2 is SQIVND in the germline V gene (reference sequence). CDR3 length: 13 amino acids. Trimming stripped 7 bases from V and 7 bases from J, with 16 bases between. CDR3 amino acids: CASNSGWNYEAFF. Here the CDR3 DNA reads TGTGCCAGTAATTCGGGGTGGAACTATGAAGCTTTCTTT.

This chain connects TRBV5-1 to TRBJ2-1; TRBD2 agrees at 10 bases. CDR3 length equals 16 residues. Per the germline V gene, CDR1 is SGHRS and CDR2 is YFSETQ. The V and J ends lost 4 bases and 9 bases, in that order; junction bases with no gene match: 13. CDR3 protein: CASSVRSVAGGGEQFF. DNA of the CDR3: TGCGCCAGCAGCGTCCGTTCGGTAGCGGGAGGTGGTGAGCAGTTCTTC. Full variable domain (outside the CDR3, taken from reference TRBV5-1 and TRBJ2-1): KAGVTQTPRYLIKTRGQQVTLSCSPISGHRSVSWYQQTPGQGLQFLFEYFSETQRNKGNFPGRFSGRQFSNSRSEMNVSTLELGDSALYLCASSVRSVAGGGEQFFGPGTRLTVL.

This chain links TRBV28 with TRBJ2-3, with D possibly TRBD2 on 6 matching bases. Germline values: CDR1 MDHEN, CDR2 SYDVKM. The CDR3 covers 16 residues. With 3 bases removed from V and 4 bases from J, the gap between germline ends came to 17 bases. CDR3 in DNA: TGTGCCAGCAGTTTGATAGTGAGACTAGAGGCAGATACGCAGTATTTT. Translation gives CASSLIVRLEADTQYF.

The J gene is TRBJ1-3, the V gene TRBV6-1, with 7 nucleotides matching TRBD1. The germline V gene has CDR1 MNHNS and CDR2 SASEGT. The CDR3 extends over 14 amino acids. The ends lost 6 bases at V and 4 bases at J; junction bases unmatched: 6. In DNA, the CDR3 is TGTGCCAGCAGGGACAGGTCCAGGGGAAACACCATATATTTT. Its translation: CASRDRSRGNTIYF.

This clone has only one observation. V is TRBV5-6 and J is TRBJ1-3; D call uncertain. V lost 4 bases to trimming and J lost 0 bases, with 11 bases between them. The CDR3 loop spans 15 amino acids. CDR1 SGHDT and CDR2 YYEEEE come from the germline V gene. The CDR3 sequence: CASSRGLSSGNTIYF. CDR3 DNA sequence: TGTGCCAGCAGCCGCGGACTGAGCTCTGGAAACACCATATATTTT.

V is TRBV15 and J is TRBJ1-4, with D unresolved. CDR1 is LNHNV, CDR2 YYDKDF, per germline (reference sequence). The CDR3 is made up of 15 amino acids. The V end was cut by 0 bases, the J end by 14 bases, with 19 bases between. The CDR3 sequence is CATSRDPGQARRLFF. The CDR3 nucleotides read TGTGCCACCAGCAGAGATCCCGGCCAGGCCCGAAGGCTGTTTTTT.

V and J are TRBV5-6 and TRBJ2-3; possibly TRBD2 for D (5 bases). The germline V and J ends were trimmed by 4 bases and 5 bases, with 17 bases remaining between them. This CDR3 is built from 15 residues. Germline CDR1 SGHDT, CDR2 YYEEEE. The CDR3 reads CASSGMEVREDTQYF. For the CDR3, the DNA is TGTGCCAGCAGCGGTATGGAGGTGCGCGAAGATACGCAGTATTTT.

There are a few counts of this clone. The CDR3 here is CASSQSSAGGPSNQPQHF. In DNA form, the CDR3 reads TGTGCCAGCAGCCAATCGTCGGCAGGGGGACCTAGCAATCAGCCCCAGCATTTT. V gene TRBV16 combines with J gene TRBJ1-5; the match to TRBD1 covers 7 bases. Germline CDR1 and CDR2: KGHSY and FQNENV. This CDR3 is built from 18 residues. The V and J ends lost 0 bases and 0 bases, in that order; junction bases with no gene match: 8.

The genes are TRBV10-3 and TRBJ2-5; 8 positions agree with TRBD2. The germline gives CDR1 ENHRY, CDR2 SYGVKD. V was clipped by 6 bases and J by 3 bases; unmatched bases: 6. The CDR3 contains 14 residues. In DNA form, the CDR3 reads TGTGCCATCAGCGAACTAGCGGCAGAAGAGACCCAGTACTTC. This gives the protein CAISELAAEETQYF.

This chain connects TRBV6-7 to TRBJ1-2; no definite D call. TRBV6-7 is assigned to the ORF class and has an uncertain function. Trimming removed 5 bases at V and 8 bases at J, with 15 bases between. The CDR3 contains 13 residues. Here the CDR3 DNA reads TGTGCCAGCAGTCCCTTAGTGATGAGGGGCTACACCTTC. It is translated as CASSPLVMRGYTF.